The TCR beta chain under discussion was sequenced for a study of identical twins. One entry per CDR3 protein, called by TCRdb with MiXCR from the 5' RACE reads. The table has 500,000 to 700,000 distinct CDR3 sequences, 7.1% seen once. CDR1 is LGHDT and CDR2 is YNNKEL in the germline V gene (reference sequence). V dropped 3 bases and J dropped 3 bases, with 18 bases sitting between them. The CDR3 covers 17 residues. The same data also contributed to another study, on yellow fever vaccine responses in identical twins.

Sequenced: PBMCs. The TCR sequence derives from a woman between 18 and 29 years old in good health. The V call is TRBV3-1, the J call TRBJ2-1; tentative D call: TRBD1 (5 bases). CDR3 sequence: CASSHPLRTGRYNEQFF. In DNA, the CDR3 is TGTGCCAGCAGCCACCCCCTGAGAACAGGCCGCTACAATGAGCAGTTCTTC.